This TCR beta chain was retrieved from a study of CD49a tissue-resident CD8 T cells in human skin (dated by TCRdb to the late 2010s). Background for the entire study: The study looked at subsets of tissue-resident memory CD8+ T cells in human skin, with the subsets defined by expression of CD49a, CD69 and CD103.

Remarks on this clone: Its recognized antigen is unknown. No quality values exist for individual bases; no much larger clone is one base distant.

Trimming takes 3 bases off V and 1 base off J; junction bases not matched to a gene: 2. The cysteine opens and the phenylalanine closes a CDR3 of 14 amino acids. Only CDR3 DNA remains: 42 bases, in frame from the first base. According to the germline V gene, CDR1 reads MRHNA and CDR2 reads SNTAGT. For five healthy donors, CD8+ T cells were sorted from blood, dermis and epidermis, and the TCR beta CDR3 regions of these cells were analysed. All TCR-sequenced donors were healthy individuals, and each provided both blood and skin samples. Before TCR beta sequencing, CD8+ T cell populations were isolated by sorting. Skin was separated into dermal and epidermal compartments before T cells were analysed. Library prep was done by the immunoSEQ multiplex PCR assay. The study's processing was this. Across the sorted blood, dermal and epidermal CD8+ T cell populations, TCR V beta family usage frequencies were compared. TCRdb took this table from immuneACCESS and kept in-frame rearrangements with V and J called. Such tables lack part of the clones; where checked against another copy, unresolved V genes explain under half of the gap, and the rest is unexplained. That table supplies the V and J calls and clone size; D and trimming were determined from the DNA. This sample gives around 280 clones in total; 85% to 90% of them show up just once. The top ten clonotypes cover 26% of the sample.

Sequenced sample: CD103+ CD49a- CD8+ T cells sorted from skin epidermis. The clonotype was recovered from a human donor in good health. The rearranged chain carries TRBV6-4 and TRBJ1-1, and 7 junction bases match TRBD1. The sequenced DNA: TGTGCCAGCAGTGAAACAGGGGAGAACACTGAAGCTTTCTTT. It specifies CASSETGENTEAFF.